This is a list of T cell receptor beta chains from one sample in a study of cytomegalovirus exposure and HLA in healthy donors. Data came from immunoSEQ multiplex PCR; TCRdb stores just in-frame clones and leaves some out. The table has about 120,000 clones, around 90% seen once. The sequencing input was PBMCs. The receptors shown here come from a woman younger than 30 in good health and CMV-seronegative. Both conserved end residues are part of each CDR3. D genes are given only for firm matches. For some rows the clone size is stated as once, few or many, or as a class when expanded; others skip it.

j_call clone_size v_call d_call cdr3_aa cdr3_nt
TRBJ1-2 . TRBV10-3 . CAISDGGPGSYTF TGTGCCATCAGTGACGGCGGCCCCGGTAGCTACACCTTC
TRBJ1-1 . TRBV9 TRBD1 CASSPGTGARTEAFF TGTGCCAGCAGCCCAGGGACAGGGGCCCGCACTGAAGCTTTCTTT
TRBJ2-7 . TRBV4-1 . CASSPSPLGGLYEQYF TGCGCCAGCAGCCCTTCACCGTTGGGGGGGCTATACGAGCAGTACTTC
TRBJ2-7 . TRBV6-6 TRBD1 CASRLGQGKIYEQYF TGTGCCAGCAGACTGGGACAGGGGAAAATCTACGAGCAGTACTTC
TRBJ2-5 . TRBV28 TRBD1 CASRTGVEETQYF TGTGCCAGCAGAACAGGGGTCGAAGAGACCCAGTACTTC
TRBJ2-7 . TRBV19 . CASSIDEGFSYEQYF TGTGCCAGTAGTATAGATGAGGGATTCTCCTACGAGCAGTACTTC
TRBJ2-7 . TRBV7-9 TRBD1 CASSSKPGQESSYEQYF TGTGCCAGCAGCTCGAAACCCGGACAGGAGAGCTCCTACGAGCAGTACTTC
TRBJ2-6 . TRBV15 TRBD2 CATSRSPGLAGDGANVLTF TGTGCCACCAGCAGATCACCCGGACTAGCGGGAGACGGGGCCAACGTCCTGACTTTC
TRBJ2-1 . TRBV5-8 TRBD1 CASSLTGTGAYNEQFF TGTGCCAGCAGCTTAACCGGGACAGGCGCCTACAATGAGCAGTTCTTC
TRBJ2-3 once TRBV29-1 . CSVDGRTADTQYF TGCAGCGTTGACGGTCGTACCGCAGATACGCAGTATTTT
TRBJ1-5 . TRBV5-6 . CASSLGGAQPQHF TGTGCCAGCAGTTTAGGGGGGGCTCAGCCCCAGCATTTT
TRBJ2-2 . TRBV7-6 . CASSLVSGELFF TGTGCCAGCAGCTTAGTCTCCGGGGAGCTGTTTTTT
TRBJ2-2 . TRBV30 TRBD2 CAWRSLAGETRELFF TGTGCCTGGAGATCACTAGCGGGAGAGACCAGGGAGCTGTTTTTT
TRBJ2-1 . TRBV27 . CASRQGYEESSYNEQFF TGTGCCAGCAGGCAGGGGTATGAGGAAAGCTCCTACAATGAGCAGTTCTTC
TRBJ1-2 . TRBV19 . CASSLTGNVPRAGYTF TGTGCCAGTAGTCTCACAGGCAACGTACCCCGGGCTGGCTACACCTTC
TRBJ2-1 once TRBV10-1 TRBD2 CASSDYGLAGANEQFF TGCGCCAGCAGTGACTATGGACTAGCGGGCGCCAATGAGCAGTTCTTC
TRBJ2-7 . TRBV6-5 . CASSYGHPATYEQYF TGTGCCAGCAGTTACGGGCATCCCGCCACCTACGAGCAGTACTTC
TRBJ2-1 . TRBV25-1 . CASSEGASYNEQFF TGTGCCAGCAGTGAAGGGGCGTCCTACAATGAGCAGTTCTTC
TRBJ2-2 . TRBV6-1 . CASSDLNTGELFF TGTGCCAGCTCGGACTTGAACACCGGGGAGCTGTTTTTT
TRBJ2-2 . TRBV7-9 TRBD2 CASSPSGTPGGGELFF TGTGCCAGCAGCCCATCCGGGACTCCGGGAGGCGGGGAGCTGTTTTTT
TRBJ2-4 . TRBV7-9 . CASSNTGILAKNIQYF TGTGCCAGCAGCAACACAGGGATCTTAGCCAAAAACATTCAGTACTTC
TRBJ2-1 . TRBV18 TRBD2 CASSPQGTSGADEQFF TGTGCCAGCTCACCGCAGGGGACTAGCGGGGCGGATGAGCAGTTCTTC
TRBJ1-2 . TRBV19 . CASSTAQAHGYTF TGTGCCAGTAGTACAGCCCAGGCACATGGCTACACCTTC
TRBJ2-1 once TRBV11-2 TRBD2 CVSSPLSGYNEQFF TGTGTCAGCAGCCCCCTTAGCGGGTACAATGAGCAGTTCTTC
TRBJ2-4 . TRBV7-9 TRBD1 CASSLQGVAKNIQYF TGTGCCAGCAGCTTACAGGGGGTCGCCAAAAACATTCAGTACTTC
TRBJ2-7 . TRBV7-9 . CATRKGGSDSYEQYF TGTGCCACCAGAAAAGGTGGGAGCGACTCCTACGAGCAGTACTTC
TRBJ2-1 once TRBV25-1 . CASSDPEGGGDEQFF TGTGCCAGCAGTGACCCCGAGGGCGGAGGGGATGAGCAGTTCTTC
TRBJ2-3 . TRBV5-4 TRBD1 CASSLGQGGTDTQYF TGTGCCAGCAGCCTGGGACAGGGAGGCACAGATACGCAGTATTTT
TRBJ2-1 . TRBV28 TRBD1 CATAPGQGRFDPPSSYNEQFF TGTGCCACCGCACCGGGACAGGGTCGATTTGACCCCCCGAGCTCCTACAATGAGCAGTTCTTC
TRBJ2-1 . TRBV5-1 . CASSPLRRVDDEQFF TGCGCCAGCAGCCCCCTCCGGAGGGTGGACGATGAGCAGTTCTTC
TRBJ2-2 . TRBV29-1 TRBD1 CSVGTGASGELFF TGCAGCGTTGGGACAGGGGCGTCCGGGGAGCTGTTTTTT
TRBJ1-5 . TRBV27 TRBD1 CASSHRGNQPQHF TGTGCCAGCAGTCACAGGGGGAATCAGCCCCAGCATTTT